This T cell receptor beta chain is from a study of shared clonotypes between healthy human individuals. Study as a whole: Donors were a couple of women and a few men aged 18 to 49. Study-level findings and limits: Across subsets, estimated richness was generally greater for naive than for memory populations.

With regard to this clone: Its antigen is still unknown.

Healthy and HIV-negative, the adult donors had no recent acute infections or vaccinations. Data came from immunoSEQ multiplex PCR; TCRdb stores just in-frame clones and leaves some out. Seen here are about 640,000 clones, roughly 70% observed once, and the top ten hold 1.8%. Sequenced sample: memory CD4+ T cells sorted from blood. The subset was: CD45RA-negative fraction. The clonotype comes from a woman aged 30 to 39 in good health.

CDR3: CASSLSDSSSYNEQFF. The CDR3 DNA follows: TGTGCCAGCTCACTATCGGACAGCAGCTCCTACAATGAGCAGTTCTTC. The V call is TRBV18, the J call TRBJ2-1, with D possibly being TRBD1 (6 bases). Germline V gives CDR1 KGHSH, CDR2 LQKENI. The CDR3 consists of 16 residues. V was shortened by 4 bases and J by 0 bases, with 13 bases between the two germline ends. The complete variable domain, with remaining parts taken from reference TRBV18 and TRBJ2-1, reads NAGVMQNPRHLVRRRGQEARLRCSPMKGHSHVYWYRQLPEEGLKFMVYLQKENIIDESGMPKERFSAEFPKEGPSILRIQQVVRGDSAAYFCASSLSDSSSYNEQFFGPGTRLTVL.